The clone carrying this T cell receptor beta chain was found many times. Its antigen is undetermined. The CDR3 is made up of 15 amino acids. V lost 0 bases, J lost 6 bases, and 12 bases lay in between. Germline assignment: CDR1 LNHNV and CDR2 YYDKDF (reference sequence). Libraries for TCR beta were made by quantitative 5'-RACE with molecular barcodes. TCRdb reprocessed the 5' RACE reads with MiXCR, giving one entry per CDR3 protein. The sample carries 310,000 or so distinct CDR3 sequences, around 20% recorded once. The data stem from a study of CD8 T cells in ankylosing spondylitis. General study points: Blood of patients with ankylosing spondylitis appeared to be characterized by a TCR beta motif of seven or eight highly homologous variants.

The rearrangement joins TRBV15 to TRBJ1-5, with a tentative D call TRBD1 (5 bases). The sequenced sample was blood, either unsorted or a sorted T cell fraction (not recorded which). This TCR came from a male donor with ankylosing spondylitis or in good health (not recorded which). The DNA of the CDR3 is TGTGCCACCAGCAGAGATCGGGGGGTTGCTCAGCCCCAGCATTTT. Its translation: CATSRDRGVAQPQHF.